The clone carrying this T cell receptor (beta chain) showed up just a few times. The source of the sample is a study of patients and donors after allogeneic stem cell transplantation. Germline V gives CDR1 SGHKS, CDR2 YYEKEE (reference sequence). V was cut by 0 bases and J by 7 bases, with 16 bases left in between. This CDR3 is built from 15 residues. MiXCR, applied by TCRdb to the RT-PCR reads, yields one record per CDR3 protein. Here the sample spans more than 850,000 distinct CDR3 sequences, roughly 17% being singletons. This rearrangement joins TRBV5-5 to TRBJ1-2, with D possibly TRBD1 on 6 matching bases. Sequencing was carried out using blood, either unsorted or a sorted T cell fraction (not recorded which). The receptor comes from a human donor who was either an allogeneic HSCT recipient or a stem cell or donor lymphocyte infusion donor (not recorded which). It is not recorded whose cells these are; they may come from a transplant donor. The DNA of the CDR3 is TGTGCCAGCAGCTTGGCCGGGCAGGGGTTCGGTGGCTACACCTTC. It yields the protein CASSLAGQGFGGYTF.